This T cell receptor (beta chain) appears in the sequencing data of a study of blood T cells in healthy people across ages. The study, taken as a whole, reports: As age increased, TCR beta diversity per million T cells fell in a roughly linear fashion.

The V segment lost 0 bases and the J segment 0 bases; nucleotides outside the gene matches: 12. This CDR3 spans 21 amino acids. Germline assignment: CDR1 SGDLS and CDR2 YYNGEE. On this clonotype: Its antigen is unidentified.

Sample-barcoded 5' priming and a J-beta primer mix drove a second PCR of roughly 7 to 11 cycles. Each TCR beta cDNA got a 12-nucleotide random molecular identifier. MiXCR, applied by TCRdb to the 5' RACE reads, yields one record per CDR3 protein. In the table there are roughly 730,000 distinct CDR3 sequences, more than 55% of which are singletons. J is TRBJ2-6 and V is TRBV9; 10 nucleotides match TRBD1. The sequence came from a man aged 35 to 55 in good health. Sequencing was carried out using blood. CDR3 sequence reads: CASSVAVQPGQGSSGANVLTF. CDR3 bases: TGTGCCAGCAGCGTAGCTGTCCAACCGGGACAGGGGAGCTCTGGGGCCAACGTCCTGACTTTC.